These T cell receptor beta chains were read from a single sample in a study of Tregs in tolerant kidney transplant recipients. Profiling relied on immunoSEQ multiplex PCR, and the TCRdb table lists in-frame clones only, not all of them. The table has roughly 66,000 clones, roughly 90% seen once. The specimen comprised CD8+ T cells from blood, sampled before the transplant. These receptors all stem from a human donor who received a combined kidney and bone marrow transplant. Both conserved end residues are part of each CDR3. A D gene is named only where the DNA matches it firmly.

j_call d_call v_call cdr3_aa cdr3_nt
TRBJ1-1 . TRBV18 CASSNGQTIMNTEAFF TGTGCCAGCTCAAATGGACAGACGATCATGAACACTGAAGCTTTCTTT
TRBJ2-7 . TRBV5-1 CASSPQGREQYF TGCGCCAGCAGCCCTCAGGGTAGGGAGCAGTACTTC
TRBJ1-3 . TRBV4-3 CASSQDSKGEGYTIYF TGCGCCAGCAGCCAAGATAGCAAAGGGGAAGGGTACACCATATATTTT
TRBJ1-1 . TRBV7-9 CASSSTTILF TGTGCCAGCAGCTCTACGACAATCTTATTT
TRBJ1-6 . TRBV9 CASSRGNPHNSPLHF TGTGCCAGCAGCCGAGGGAACCCACATAATTCACCCCTCCACTTT
TRBJ1-2 TRBD1 TRBV7-9 CASSFTLGQALDYGYTF TGTGCCAGCAGCTTCACGCTGGGACAGGCTCTCGATTATGGCTACACCTTC
TRBJ1-3 . TRBV2 CARWEGKDSGNTIYF TGTGCCAGGTGGGAGGGAAAGGACTCTGGAAACACCATATATTTT
TRBJ1-2 . TRBV9 CASSGTEYGYTF TGTGCCAGCAGTGGAACGGAGTATGGCTACACCTTC
TRBJ1-2 . TRBV30 CAWRGPGVYGYTF TGTGCCTGGAGGGGTCCGGGGGTATATGGCTACACCTTC
TRBJ2-7 . TRBV23-1 CASSQSKTLSYEQYF TGCGCCAGCAGTCAATCTAAGACACTCTCCTACGAGCAGTACTTC
TRBJ1-2 . TRBV29-1 CSAETGGNYGYTF TGCAGCGCCGAAACGGGGGGCAACTATGGCTACACCTTC
TRBJ1-2 . TRBV20-1 CSARYNYGYTF TGCAGTGCTAGATATAACTATGGCTACACCTTC
TRBJ2-1 TRBD2 TRBV7-9 CASSLLWRGDNEQFF TGTGCCAGCAGCTTACTGTGGCGGGGGGACAATGAGCAGTTCTTC
TRBJ1-5 . TRBV19 CASSLYRDLSNQPQHF TGTGCCAGTAGTCTTTACAGGGACCTTAGCAATCAGCCCCAGCATTTT
TRBJ2-7 . TRBV15 CATSRDHGSYEQYF TGTGCCACCAGCAGAGATCACGGTTCCTACGAGCAGTACTTC
TRBJ2-1 . TRBV13 CASSEGLSQMGYNEQFF TGTGCCAGCAGCGAGGGACTTTCTCAGATGGGGTACAATGAGCAGTTCTTC